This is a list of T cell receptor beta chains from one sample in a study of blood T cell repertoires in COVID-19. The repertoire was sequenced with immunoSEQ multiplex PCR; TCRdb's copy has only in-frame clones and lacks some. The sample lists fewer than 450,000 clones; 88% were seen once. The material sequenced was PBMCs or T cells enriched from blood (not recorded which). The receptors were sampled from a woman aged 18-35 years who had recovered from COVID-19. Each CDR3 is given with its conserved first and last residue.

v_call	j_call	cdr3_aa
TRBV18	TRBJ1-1	CASSPGPITVATEAFF
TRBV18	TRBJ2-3	CASSPWRDSDTQYF
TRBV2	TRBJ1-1	CASSEWPGSNTEAFF
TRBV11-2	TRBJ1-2	CASSPGTGLAYGYTF
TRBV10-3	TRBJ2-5	CAISESGFMQGARETQYF
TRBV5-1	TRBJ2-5	CASRPGPEETQYF
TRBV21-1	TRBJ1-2	CASSKVGRAYGYTF
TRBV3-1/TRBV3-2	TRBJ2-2	CASSHRGGPGELFF
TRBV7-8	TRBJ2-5	CAIESGVETQYF
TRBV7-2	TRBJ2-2	CASSLSSRDTGELFF
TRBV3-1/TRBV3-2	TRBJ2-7	CASSQVRTNSYEQYF
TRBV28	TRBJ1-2	CATSGTVAGYTF
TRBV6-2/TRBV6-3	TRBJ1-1	CASRYRGLEAFF
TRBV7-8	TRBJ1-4	CASSATGTTNEKLFF
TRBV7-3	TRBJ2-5	CASSPSRAIQETQYF
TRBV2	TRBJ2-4	CASSQEQGTKNIQYF
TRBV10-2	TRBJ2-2	CASSGSGGELFF
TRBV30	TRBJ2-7	CAHGGGGGPNEQYF
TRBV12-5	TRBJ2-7	CASGFGTGLGEQYF
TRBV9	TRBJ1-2	CASSAQGTGYTF
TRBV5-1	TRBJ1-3	CASSLTVTGADTIYF
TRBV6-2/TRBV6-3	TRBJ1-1	CASSYSYRVMNTEAFF
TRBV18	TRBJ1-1	CASSPRAGQRNTEAFF
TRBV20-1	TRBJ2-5	CSASSTSGVVETQYF
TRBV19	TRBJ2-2	CASSTPWATGELFF
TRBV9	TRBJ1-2	CASSSRTGSRDGYTF
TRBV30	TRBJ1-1	CAWSVRGNTEAFF
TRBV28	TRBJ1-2	CASSFPPGSYGYTF
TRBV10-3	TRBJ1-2	CAISGTGGGYTF
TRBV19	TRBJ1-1	CASSVQGRWGTEAFF
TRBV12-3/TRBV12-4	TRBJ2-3	CASSFIPDTQYF
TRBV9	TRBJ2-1	CASSVLSAGGYNEQFF
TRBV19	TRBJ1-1	CASSIGGKNTEAFF
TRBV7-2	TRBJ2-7	CASSYTSSGSYEQYF
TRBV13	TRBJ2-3	CASSFEGTSGGTSTDTQYF
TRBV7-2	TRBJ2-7	CASSFTAGRYEQYF
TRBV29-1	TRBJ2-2	CSATMLAGGGGELFF
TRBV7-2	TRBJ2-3	CASSPIESVSTDTQYF
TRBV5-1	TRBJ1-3	CASSHGQPSGNTIYF
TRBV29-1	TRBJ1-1	CSVPENTEAFF
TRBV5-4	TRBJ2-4	CASSFDQGTLAKNIQYF